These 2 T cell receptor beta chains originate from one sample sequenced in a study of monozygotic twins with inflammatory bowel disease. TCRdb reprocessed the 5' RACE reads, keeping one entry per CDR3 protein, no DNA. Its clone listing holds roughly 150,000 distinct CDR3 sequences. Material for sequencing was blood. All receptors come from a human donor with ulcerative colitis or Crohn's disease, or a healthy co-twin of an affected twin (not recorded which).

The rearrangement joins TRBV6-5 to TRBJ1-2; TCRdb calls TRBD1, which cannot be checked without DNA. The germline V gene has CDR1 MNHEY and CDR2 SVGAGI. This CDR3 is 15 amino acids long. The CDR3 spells CASSYRQGASYGYTF.

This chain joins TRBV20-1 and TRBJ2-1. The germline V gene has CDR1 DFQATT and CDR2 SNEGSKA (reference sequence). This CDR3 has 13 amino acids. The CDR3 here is CSATTSSYNEQFF.